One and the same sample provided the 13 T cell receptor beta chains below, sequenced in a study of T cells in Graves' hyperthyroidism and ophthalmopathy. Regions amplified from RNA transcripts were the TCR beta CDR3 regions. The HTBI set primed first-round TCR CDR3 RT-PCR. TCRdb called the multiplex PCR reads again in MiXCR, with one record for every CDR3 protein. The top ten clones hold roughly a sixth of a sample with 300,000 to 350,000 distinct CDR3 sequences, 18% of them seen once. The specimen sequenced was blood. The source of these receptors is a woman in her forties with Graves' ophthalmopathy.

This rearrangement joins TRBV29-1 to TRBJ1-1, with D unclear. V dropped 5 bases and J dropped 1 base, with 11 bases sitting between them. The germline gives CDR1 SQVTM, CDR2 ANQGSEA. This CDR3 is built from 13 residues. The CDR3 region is CSVSPLKNTEAFF. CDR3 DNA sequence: TGCAGCGTTTCTCCACTTAAGAACACTGAAGCTTTCTTT.

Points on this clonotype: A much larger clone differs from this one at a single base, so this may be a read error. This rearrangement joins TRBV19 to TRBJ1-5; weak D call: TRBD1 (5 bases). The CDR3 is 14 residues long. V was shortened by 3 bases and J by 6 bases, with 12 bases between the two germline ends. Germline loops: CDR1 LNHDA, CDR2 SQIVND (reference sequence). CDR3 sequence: CASSIQAGSQPQHF. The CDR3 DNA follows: TGTGCCAGTAGTATTCAGGCAGGGAGTCAGCCCCAGCATTTT.

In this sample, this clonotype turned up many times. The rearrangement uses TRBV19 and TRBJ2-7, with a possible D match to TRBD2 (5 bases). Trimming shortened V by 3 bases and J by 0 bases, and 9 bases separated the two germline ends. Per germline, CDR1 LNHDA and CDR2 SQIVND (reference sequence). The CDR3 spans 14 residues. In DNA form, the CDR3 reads TGTGCCAGTAGTATTACGGGGAACTCCTACGAGCAGTACTTC. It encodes CASSITGNSYEQYF.

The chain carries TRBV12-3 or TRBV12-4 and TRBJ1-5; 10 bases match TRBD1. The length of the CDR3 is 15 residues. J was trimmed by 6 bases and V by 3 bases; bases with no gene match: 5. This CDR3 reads CASSLTGGGFQPQHF. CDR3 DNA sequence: TGTGCCAGCAGTTTGACAGGGGGCGGGTTTCAGCCCCAGCATTTT.

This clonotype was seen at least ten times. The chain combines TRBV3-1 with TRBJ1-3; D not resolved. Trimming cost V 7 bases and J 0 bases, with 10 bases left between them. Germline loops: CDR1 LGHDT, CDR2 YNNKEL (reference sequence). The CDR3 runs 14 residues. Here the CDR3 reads CASTQSRSGNTIYF. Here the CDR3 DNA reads TGTGCCAGCACCCAGAGCCGCTCTGGAAACACCATATATTTT.

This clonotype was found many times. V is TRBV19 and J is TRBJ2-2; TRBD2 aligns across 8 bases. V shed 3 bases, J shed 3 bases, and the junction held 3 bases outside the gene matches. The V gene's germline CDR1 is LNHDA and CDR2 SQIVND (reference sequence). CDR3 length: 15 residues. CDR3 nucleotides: TGTGCCAGTAGTATCCGGGAGGGTGACACCGGGGAGCTGTTTTTT. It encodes CASSIREGDTGELFF.

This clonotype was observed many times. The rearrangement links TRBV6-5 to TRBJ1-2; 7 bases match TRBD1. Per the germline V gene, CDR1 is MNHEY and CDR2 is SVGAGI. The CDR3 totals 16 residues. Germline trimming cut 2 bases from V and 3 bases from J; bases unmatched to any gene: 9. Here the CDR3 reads CASSYNRDSIYYGYTF. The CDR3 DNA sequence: TGTGCCAGCAGTTACAACCGGGACAGCATCTACTATGGCTACACCTTC.

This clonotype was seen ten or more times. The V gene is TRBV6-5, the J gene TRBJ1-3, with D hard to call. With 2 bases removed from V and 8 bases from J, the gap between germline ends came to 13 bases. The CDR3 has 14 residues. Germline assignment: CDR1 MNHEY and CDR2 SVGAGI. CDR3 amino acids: CASSYKRVADTIYF. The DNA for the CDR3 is TGTGCCAGCAGTTACAAACGAGTCGCGGACACCATATATTTT.

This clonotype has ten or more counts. The CDR3 is CASSLIRDSYEQYF. CDR3 in DNA: TGTGCCAGCAGTTTAATCAGGGATTCCTACGAGCAGTACTTC. This chain links TRBV28 with TRBJ2-7; tentatively, D is TRBD1 (5 bases). The length of the CDR3 is 14 residues. V lost 2 bases to trimming and J lost 1 base, with 9 bases between them. Germline-derived CDR1 and CDR2 are MDHEN and SYDVKM.

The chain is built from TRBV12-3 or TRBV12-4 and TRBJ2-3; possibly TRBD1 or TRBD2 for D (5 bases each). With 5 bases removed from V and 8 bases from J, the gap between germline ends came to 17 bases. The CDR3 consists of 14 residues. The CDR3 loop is CASSLGTAHGTQYF. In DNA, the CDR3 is TGTGCCAGCAGTCTCGGGACCGCGCACGGTACGCAGTATTTT.

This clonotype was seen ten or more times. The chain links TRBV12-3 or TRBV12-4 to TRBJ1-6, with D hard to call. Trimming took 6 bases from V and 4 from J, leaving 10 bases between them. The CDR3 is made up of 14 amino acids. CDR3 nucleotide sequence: TGTGCCAGCAGATGGGGTGGTTATAATTCACCCCTCCACTTT. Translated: CASRWGGYNSPLHF.

The CDR3 protein is CSARRTSGGYLQETQYF. CDR3 DNA sequence: TGCAGTGCTAGGAGGACTAGCGGGGGCTACCTTCAAGAGACCCAGTACTTC. This chain connects TRBV20-1 to TRBJ2-5, with 13 positions matching TRBD2. The J segment lost 2 bases and the V segment lost 3 bases, leaving 9 bases of the junction unmatched. This CDR3 comprises 17 residues. CDR1 and CDR2 (germline): DFQATT, SNEGSKA (reference sequence).

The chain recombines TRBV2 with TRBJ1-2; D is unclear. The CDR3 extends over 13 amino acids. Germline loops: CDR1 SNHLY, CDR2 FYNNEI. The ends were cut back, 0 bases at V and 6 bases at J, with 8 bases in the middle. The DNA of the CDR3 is TGTGCCAGCAGTGAAGCAACGGAAGATGGCTACACCTTC. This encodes CASSEATEDGYTF. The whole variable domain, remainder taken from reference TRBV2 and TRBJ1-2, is EPEVTQTPSHQVTQMGQEVILRCVPISNHLYFYWYRQILGQKVEFLVSFYNNEISEKSEIFDDQFSVERPDGSNFTLKIRSTKLEDSAMYFCASSEATEDGYTFGSGTRLTVV.